The text below deals with one T cell receptor beta chain. In this sample, this clone turned up a few times. Its antigen has not been determined. Base qualities are not at hand, and no much larger clone is one base apart. This entry belongs to a study of chemoradiotherapy in HPV16-positive cancers (dated by TCRdb to 2021 to 2024). For the study in its entirety: Using functional T-cell assays on cells from a couple of HPV16-positive patients, the researchers defined candidate HPV-specific T-cell clones and common TCR motifs. Whether T-cell immunity against the HPV oncoproteins E6 and E7 changes during chemoradiotherapy and whether survival is affected by this immunity were examined in the study. The candidate HPV-specific TCRs and motifs were subsequently tracked in TCR repertoires obtained from 65 to 95 patients with HPV-related cancers. What the authors observed across the whole study: Expansion of candidate HPV-specific clones and E7-related TCR motifs was observed in the tumor microenvironment during treatment, whereas no such expansion was observed for non-HPV-specific T cells. In HPV16-positive patients, expansion of HPV-responsive T cells during chemoradiotherapy was associated with improved recurrence-free survival. The functional definition of HPV-specific T cells was derived from only a couple of HPV16-positive patients, and the survival association was reported for HPV16-positive patients.

Sequences SEHNR (CDR1) and FQNEAQ (CDR2) are obtained from the germline V gene (reference sequence). V is reduced by 2 bases and J by 9 bases, leaving a spacing of 7 bases between them. CDR3 length: 11 amino acids, cysteine to phenylalanine. The DNA shown is the 33-base CDR3, in frame from base 1. Repertoires were sampled repeatedly over the course of chemoradiotherapy, so clonal expansion could be followed in the tumor microenvironment. Receptor amplification or capture employed the immunoSEQ multiplex PCR assay. Drawn from immuneACCESS, this table holds only the in-frame rearrangements with V and J called that TCRdb kept. Clones are partly lost; checked studies trace under half to an unresolved V gene and leave the rest unexplained. A total of 25,000 to 30,000 clones appear in this sample, over 90% of them only once. The top ten hold more than 15% of the sample.

The chain couples TRBV7-9 to TRBJ1-1, with no reliable assignment of the D segment. Material: blood, obtained from a patient who underwent chemoradiotherapy. This TCR derives from a human donor with HPV-associated anogenital cancer. The nucleotide sequence reads as follows: TGTGCCAGCAGCTTAAGAGGGCAAGCTTTCTTT. This codes for CASSLRGQAFF.